This entry features one T cell receptor beta chain sequence. CDR1 and CDR2 (germline): SEHNR, FQNEAQ (reference sequence). V lost 3 bases to trimming and J lost 2 bases; unmatched junction nucleotides: 10. The CDR3 has 17 residues. The data stem from a study of blood T cell repertoires in COVID-19. For the study at large: Italy, Spain and the United States were the sources of the convalescent and acute COVID-19 samples. In each case, the material was cDNA or gDNA derived from T cells, B-cell-depleted T cells, or PBMCs.

Authors' data handling: Researchers report that nucleated cell counts were estimated from reference gene primer amplification. Repertoires were generated with immunoSEQ multiplex PCR, while TCRdb's copy carries only in-frame clones and drops some. D and trimming come from the DNA, and the V and J calls and clone size come from that table. The sample shows around 280,000 clones, around 90% of them seen only once. The chain employs TRBV7-9 and TRBJ1-2, with TRBD1 identical over 9 bases. The clonotype was recovered from a woman aged 50 to 60 who had recovered from COVID-19. Input material: peripheral blood. CDR3 bases: TGTGCCAGCAGCTTCGGGACAGGGTCAGAATCCAACTATGGCTACACCTTC. This codes for CASSFGTGSESNYGYTF.